This is a list of T cell receptor beta chains from one sample in a study of shared clonotypes between healthy human individuals. Using immunoSEQ multiplex PCR, the repertoire was profiled, and TCRdb retains in-frame clones only, with some absent. The sample records more than 2,000,000 clones, over 90% being singletons. Specimen: naive CD4+ T cells from PBMCs. The receptors were sampled from a man between 18 and 29 years old in good health. Some clones in this sample may be carry-over from other donors' samples. CDR3s include the opening cysteine and the closing phenylalanine or tryptophan. Each record gives: V gene, clone size, CDR3 protein. Part of the rows lack a size; the others show once, few, many or a class for expanded clones.

TRBV2,-,CASSSDRDNQPQHF
TRBV18,-,CASSPRLDEQFF
TRBV5-4,-,CASSRTGTDNSPLHF
TRBV30,once,CAWSNTYEQYF
TRBV9,-,CASSTHGGSSYNEQFF
TRBV2,-,CASSLTSGSYTGELFF
TRBV4-3,-,CASSQDSVSKDTQYF
TRBV7-3,-,CASSQRLAGAYEQYF
TRBV5-1,-,CASSSGQGSYEQYF
TRBV6-1,-,CASSEGGGSTDTQYF
TRBV7-3,-,CASSLGTGTYEQYF
TRBV28,-,CASSPPAGGGPNTGELFF
TRBV28,-,CASTGGPSYNEQFF
TRBV28,-,CASSLRKSLGHQPQHF
TRBV28,-,CASSLVGLAGGRENEQFF
TRBV6-1,-,CASRKWDRSYGYTF
TRBV5-4,-,CASSSISPEQFF
TRBV5-4,once,CASSLGGEGNQPQHF
TRBV5-4,-,CASRSGGARGTEAFF
TRBV20-1,-,CRVAGGTEAFF
TRBV5-1,-,CASSALAGVYNEQFF
TRBV5-8,-,CASSLSWGKNIQYF
TRBV9,-,CASSVGAMGTDTQYF
TRBV7-9,-,CASSFGREPYEQYF